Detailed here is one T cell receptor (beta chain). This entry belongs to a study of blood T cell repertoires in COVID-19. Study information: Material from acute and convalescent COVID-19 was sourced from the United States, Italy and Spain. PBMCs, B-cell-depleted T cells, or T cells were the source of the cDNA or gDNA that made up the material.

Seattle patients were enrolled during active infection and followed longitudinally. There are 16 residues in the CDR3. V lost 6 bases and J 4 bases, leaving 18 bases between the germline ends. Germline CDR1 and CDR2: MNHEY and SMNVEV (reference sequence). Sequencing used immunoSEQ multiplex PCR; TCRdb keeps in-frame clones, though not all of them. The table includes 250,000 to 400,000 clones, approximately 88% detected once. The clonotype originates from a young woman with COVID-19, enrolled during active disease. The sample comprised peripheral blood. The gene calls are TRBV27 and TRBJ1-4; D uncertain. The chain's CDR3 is CASRPTLGLLNEKLFF. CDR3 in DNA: TGTGCCAGCAGGCCGACCTTAGGACTCCTTAATGAAAAACTGTTTTTT.